What follows describes a single T cell receptor (beta chain). This receptor's antigen is unknown. No base quality values were provided; no much bigger clone lies one nucleotide off. This sample stems from a study of T cells after yellow fever vaccination (dated by TCRdb to about 2019). About the study as a whole: Libraries from fractions with low cell numbers were prepared with the SMART-Seq v4 Ultra Low Input RNA kit. To track T-cell clones before and after primary and booster YFV17D yellow fever vaccination, bulk TCR alpha and beta repertoires were sequenced longitudinally. Two healthy male donors, one aged 18 to 29 and one aged 30 to 39 years, were included in the cohort. Bulk PBMC replicates and cell subsets were isolated from blood drawn at multiple timepoints before and after both primary and secondary immunization.

Findings and caveats that apply to the study as a whole: Because the study included only a couple of donors, the extent to which the findings can be generalized is limited. The secondary T-cell response was found to be weaker but faster than the primary response, with a peak reached on day 5 rather than on day 15. A small fraction of clonotypes appeared in both the CD4 and CD8 compartments, likely as a result of convergent recombination. After the booster, most of the clones that had expanded following primary vaccination were detected again (roughly 96% of CD4 and roughly 88% of CD8), which suggests that memory was broadly maintained. Computational filtering was required because FACS-sorted repertoires could contain abundant contaminating clonotypes from the bulk population.

Sequencing instrument: Illumina NovaSeq 6000. TCR cDNA was synthesized by 5'RACE template switching, through which a universal primer site and unique molecular identifiers were introduced. cDNA synthesis was primed from both the TCR alpha and TCR beta constant segments. Two PCR steps were used to amplify libraries, with sample barcodes and sequencing adapters being added in the second step. Sequencing of libraries was done on Illumina HiSeq 2500 (2x100 bp) or NovaSeq (2x150 bp). As for the authors' bioinformatics: MIGEC was used to demultiplex reads and collapse the reads into UMI consensus sequences, and MiXCR was used for V(D)J alignment. Vaccine-responding clonotypes were defined with edgeR using replicate PBMC samples, requiring FDR below 0.01 and a log2 fold change above 5 up to day 15. Each bulk clonotype received a CD4 or CD8 identity based on whether the sequenced CD4 or CD8 repertoire contained that clonotype at higher abundance. TCRdb handled the public reads itself, with Q25 trimming in fastp and clone calling in MiXCR, and kept productive beta chains. Every distinct CDR3 protein forms one entry, paired with its most common genes and DNA. These V and J calls originate from TCRdb's pipeline instead of the authors' own analysis. The sample yields around 340,000 distinct CDR3 sequences; approximately 13% were counted once. The ten top clones hold 2.5% to 4% of the sample.

The label giving this sample's treatment or condition can be read as: live attenuated yellow fever vaccine strain. PBMCs were isolated from peripheral blood using a standard Ficoll-Paque protocol. CD4 and CD8 T-cell fractions were isolated with Dynabeads CD4 and CD8 positive selection kits. RNA was extracted with TriZol from bulk PBMCs, CD4 and CD8 fractions, and dextramer-positive and dextramer-negative fractions. From its cysteine to its phenylalanine, the CDR3 spans 14 amino acids. Only CDR3 DNA is held: 42 bases, read in frame from base 1. The junction carries 7 bases between V and J, which are trimmed by 0 bases and 2 bases respectively. The germline V gene supplies CDR1 SGHTA and CDR2 FQGNSA.

The clonotype was recovered from a young man who received the YFV17D yellow fever vaccine. The chain uses TRBV7-2 and TRBJ1-1; the D gene identity is not certain. This sample comprised CD4+ T cells sorted from PBMCs, obtained 15 days after the yellow fever booster vaccination. The CDR3 corresponds to CASSLARHNTEAFF. The bases are TGTGCCAGCAGCTTAGCGCGACACAACACTGAAGCTTTCTTT.